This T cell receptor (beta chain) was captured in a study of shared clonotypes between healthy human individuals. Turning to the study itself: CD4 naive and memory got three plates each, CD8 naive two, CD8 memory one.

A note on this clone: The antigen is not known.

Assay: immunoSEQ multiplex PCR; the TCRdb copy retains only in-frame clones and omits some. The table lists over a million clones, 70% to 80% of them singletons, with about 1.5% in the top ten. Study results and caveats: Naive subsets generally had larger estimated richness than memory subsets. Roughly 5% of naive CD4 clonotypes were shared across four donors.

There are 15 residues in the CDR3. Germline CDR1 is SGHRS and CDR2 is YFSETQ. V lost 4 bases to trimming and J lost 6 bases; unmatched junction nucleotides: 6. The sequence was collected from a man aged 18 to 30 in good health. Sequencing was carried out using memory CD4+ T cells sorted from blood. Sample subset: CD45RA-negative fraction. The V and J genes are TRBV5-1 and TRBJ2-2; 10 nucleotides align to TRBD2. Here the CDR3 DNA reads TGCGCCAGCAGCCAGCTAGCGGGAGAGGCCGGGGAGCTGTTTTTT. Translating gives CASSQLAGEAGELFF.